The sequence of this TCR beta chain was determined in a study of blood T cells in healthy people across ages. Every donor provided around 10 milliliters of peripheral blood. Total RNA extraction produced at least 5.5 micrograms (per sample) for the study. The CDR3 is 16 residues long. CDR1 is LGHDT and CDR2 is YNNKEL in the germline V gene (reference sequence). V dropped 4 bases and J dropped 2; count of bases not matched to a gene: 9. In this sample, this clonotype turned up once. The antigen remains undetermined. A sample-barcoded 5' primer and a J-beta primer mix were used in a second PCR of about 6 to 11 cycles. TCRdb recomputed calls from the 5' RACE reads with MiXCR, one row per CDR3 protein. The table includes 1.8 million or so distinct CDR3 sequences, 39% detected once. Overall study findings and caveats: Naive T cell percentage by flow cytometry tracked strongly with beta diversity.

Sequenced input: blood. The chain has TRBV3-1 and TRBJ2-5; TRBD2 matches at 8 bases. The receptor was isolated from a human donor in good health. CDR3 coding DNA: TGTGCCAGCAGCCCCGCCGGGACTAGAAGTCAAGAGACCCAGTACTTC. Residues: CASSPAGTRSQETQYF.